The clone carrying this T cell receptor (beta chain) occurred a few times. Original data processing: Amplification with reference gene primers provided the estimates of nucleated cell counts. Profiling relied on immunoSEQ multiplex PCR, and the TCRdb table lists in-frame clones only, not all of them. V and J calls and clone size are those listed in that table; D and trimming were worked out from the DNA. The sample consists of about 130,000 clones, nearly 90% of them appearing once. This record belongs to a study of blood T cell repertoires in COVID-19. Overall study: The United States, Italy and Spain supplied acute and convalescent COVID-19 samples. The cDNA or gDNA used as material had been derived from T cells, B-cell-depleted T cells, or PBMCs.

The CDR3 consists of 15 residues. V lost 4 bases, J lost 9 bases, and 16 bases lay in between. From germline, CDR1 is LNHDA and CDR2 SQIVND (reference sequence). The chain couples TRBV19 to TRBJ1-6; weak D call: TRBD1 (5 bases). The sequencing sample was made of peripheral blood. The receptor comes from an elderly woman with acute or convalescent COVID-19. CDR3 nucleotides: TGTGCCAGTAGTAATTCGGCCTACGACAGTTCACCCCTCCACTTT. Translation gives CASSNSAYDSSPLHF. Variable domain in full (rest from reference TRBV19 and TRBJ1-6): DGGITQSPKYLFRKEGQNVTLSCEQNLNHDAMYWYRQDPGQGLRLIYYSQIVNDFQKGDIAEGYSVSREKKESFPLTVTSAQKNPTAFYLCASSNSAYDSSPLHFGNGTRLTVT.